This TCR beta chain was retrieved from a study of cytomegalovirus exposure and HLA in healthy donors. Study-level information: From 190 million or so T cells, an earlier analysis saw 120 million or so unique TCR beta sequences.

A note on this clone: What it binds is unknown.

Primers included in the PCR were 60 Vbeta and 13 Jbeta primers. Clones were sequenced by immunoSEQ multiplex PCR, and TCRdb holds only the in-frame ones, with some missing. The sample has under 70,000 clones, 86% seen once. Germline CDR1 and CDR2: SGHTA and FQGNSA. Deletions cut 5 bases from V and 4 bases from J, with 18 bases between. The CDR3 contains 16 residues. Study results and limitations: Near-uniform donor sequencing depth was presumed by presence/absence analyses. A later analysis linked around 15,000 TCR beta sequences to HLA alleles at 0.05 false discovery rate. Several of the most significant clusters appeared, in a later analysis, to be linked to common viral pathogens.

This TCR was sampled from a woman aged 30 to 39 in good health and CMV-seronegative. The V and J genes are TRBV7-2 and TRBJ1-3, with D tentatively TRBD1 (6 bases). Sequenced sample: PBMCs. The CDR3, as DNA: TGTGCCAGCAGCCTAGTTGGGGGGGGCAACGGAAACACCATATATTTT. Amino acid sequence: CASSLVGGGNGNTIYF.